Listed below are T cell receptor beta chains from one sample, sequenced in a study of CD8 T cells in ankylosing spondylitis. Using its own MiXCR run on the 5' RACE reads, TCRdb lists one record per CDR3 protein. The table lists approximately 250,000 distinct CDR3 sequences, over 7% of them singletons. Material: blood, either unsorted or a sorted T cell fraction (not recorded which). The source of these receptors is a female donor with ankylosing spondylitis or in good health (not recorded which). The CDR3 runs from the conserved cysteine through the conserved F or W. The order of the fields is D gene, J gene, V gene, clone size, CDR3 length, CDR3 DNA, CDR3 protein. The D gene is left open where the match is weak. Not every row has a clone size; where given, it reads once, few, many or a size class.

-	TRBJ1-1	TRBV5-1	many	15	TGCGCCAGCAGCTTGATTGGGGGGTTGGACACTGAAGCTTTCTTT	CASSLIGGLDTEAFF
TRBD1	TRBJ1-2	TRBV12-3/TRBV12-4	many	14	TGTGCCAGCAGGGCCGGACAGGGGATCTATGGCTACACCTTC	CASRAGQGIYGYTF
TRBD1	TRBJ1-1	TRBV29-1	many	15	TGCAGCGCGAGGGGACAGGGGATCATGAACACTGAAGCTTTCTTT	CSARGQGIMNTEAFF
-	TRBJ1-3	TRBV9	few	13	TGTGCCAGCAGCGTAGAGGATGGAAACACCATATATTTT	CASSVEDGNTIYF
-	TRBJ2-1	TRBV29-1	many	12	TGCAGCACCGAAAGGAACTACAATGAGCAGTTCTTC	CSTERNYNEQFF
TRBD1	TRBJ2-1	TRBV7-9	many	17	TGTGCCAGCAGCTCAACTACCGGGACAGGGCCCTACAATGAGCAGTTCTTC	CASSSTTGTGPYNEQFF
TRBD1	TRBJ1-5	TRBV5-1	-	20	TGCGCCAGCAGCTTGCGGCCCAGTGGACAGGGGGCCGGGTTACATCAGCCCCAGCATTTT	CASSLRPSGQGAGLHQPQHF
-	TRBJ1-1	TRBV20-1	many	13	TGCAGTGCTTTCTCCGACATGAACACTGAAGCTTTCTTT	CSAFSDMNTEAFF
-	TRBJ2-1	TRBV7-2	few	14	TGTGCCAGCAGCTTAGTGGAGACTCAAGGTGAGCAGTTCTTC	CASSLVETQGEQFF
TRBD2	TRBJ2-1	TRBV5-1	many	13	TGCGCCAGCAGCTGGGGAGGGGACAATGAGCAGTTCTTC	CASSWGGDNEQFF
-	TRBJ2-3	TRBV20-1	many	13	TGCAGTGCTTCGGACCAGAGGAGGGATACGCAGTATTTT	CSASDQRRDTQYF
-	TRBJ2-3	TRBV19	few	14	TGTGCCAGCCAAGGGGACCTAAACACAGATACGCAGTATTTT	CASQGDLNTDTQYF
-	TRBJ2-2	TRBV29-1	many	15	TGCAGCGTTAATTATAATGGGGCCCACACCGGGGAGCTGTTTTTT	CSVNYNGAHTGELFF
-	TRBJ1-6	TRBV7-8	many	17	TGTGCCAGCAGCTTAAGAGGGGCCGGGATTTTTAATTCACCCCTCCACTTT	CASSLRGAGIFNSPLHF
-	TRBJ1-1	TRBV6-2/TRBV6-3	many	16	TGTGCCAGCAGTTACTCGCCAAACAGGGCGGACACTGAAGCTTTCTTT	CASSYSPNRADTEAFF
TRBD1	TRBJ2-3	TRBV28	many	17	TGTGCCAGCAGTTCCATTATATTTAGACAGGGCTCGAATACGCAGTATTTT	CASSSIIFRQGSNTQYF
TRBD2	TRBJ2-7	TRBV11-2	few	18	TGTGCCAGCAGCCCGCGGACTAGCGGGAGAATGCGAACCTACGAGCAGTACTTC	CASSPRTSGRMRTYEQYF
TRBD2	TRBJ2-7	TRBV7-2	many	21	TGTGCCAGCAGCTTAGCGGAGCCCGGACTAGCGGGAGGACTCCTACTCTTCGAGCAGTACTTC	CASSLAEPGLAGGLLLFEQYF
TRBD2	TRBJ2-5	TRBV27	many	15	TGTGCCAGCAGTTTTAGCGGGAGGGCCGGAGAGACCCAGTACTTC	CASSFSGRAGETQYF
-	TRBJ1-5	TRBV5-1	many	13	TGCGCCAGCAGCCCCGGCGGGGATCAGCCCCAGCATTTT	CASSPGGDQPQHF
-	TRBJ2-5	TRBV29-1	many	15	TGCAGCGTTGAAACGGGAATAGCGGTACAAGAGACCCAGTACTTC	CSVETGIAVQETQYF
-	TRBJ1-2	TRBV20-1	many	13	TGCAGTGCTAACCGCCGGGACCGCTATGGCTACACCTTC	CSANRRDRYGYTF
TRBD2	TRBJ2-1	TRBV29-1	-	17	TGCAGCGTTGAGGGAATTCGGGAGGGTGGCTCCTACAATGAGCAGTTCTTC	CSVEGIREGGSYNEQFF
TRBD2	TRBJ2-1	TRBV10-3	-	13	TGTGCCATCCCGGGACTAGCGGCCAATGAGCAGTTCTTC	CAIPGLAANEQFF
TRBD2	TRBJ2-1	TRBV6-2/TRBV6-3	many	16	TGTGCCAGCAGCGGTTATCCGGGACTAGCTACCAATGAGCAGTTCTTC	CASSGYPGLATNEQFF
-	TRBJ1-1	TRBV5-6	many	14	TGTGCCAGCAGCTTGGACCAGGGAAACACTGAAGCTTTCTTT	CASSLDQGNTEAFF
-	TRBJ2-7	TRBV20-1	few	14	TGCAGTGCTAGACTTGCTAGATATGGCTACGAGCAGTACTTC	CSARLARYGYEQYF
TRBD2	TRBJ2-7	TRBV20-1	many	15	TGCAGTGCTAGACACGCTGCGGGAGGTGGAGACGAGCAGTACTTC	CSARHAAGGGDEQYF
-	TRBJ2-1	TRBV6-2/TRBV6-3	many	14	TGTGCCAGCAGTCACCCCGGGACCTACAATGAGCAGTTCTTC	CASSHPGTYNEQFF
-	TRBJ1-1	TRBV7-6	-	15	TGTGCCAGCAGCTTATCGGTGGAGGGAAACACTGAAGCTTTCTTT	CASSLSVEGNTEAFF
-	TRBJ1-3	TRBV11-2	many	15	TGTGCCAGCAGCTCCCACGGGGGAAGTGGAAACACCATATATTTT	CASSSHGGSGNTIYF
TRBD1	TRBJ2-6	TRBV27	many	17	TGTGCCAGCAGTTTAGGGACAGGTCGATCTGGGGCCAACGTCCTGACTTTC	CASSLGTGRSGANVLTF
TRBD1	TRBJ2-1	TRBV3-1	many	16	TGTGCCAGCAGCCAAGCTACAGGGGCCTCCTACAATGAGCAGTTCTTC	CASSQATGASYNEQFF
TRBD1	TRBJ2-7	TRBV6-9	many	15	TGTGCCAGCCGAAACAGGGGGACGAGCTCCTACGAGCAGTACTTC	CASRNRGTSSYEQYF
TRBD1	TRBJ1-1	TRBV12-3/TRBV12-4	-	13	TGTGCCAGCAGCCAGAGACAGGGCGGAGAAGCTTTCTTT	CASSQRQGGEAFF
TRBD2	TRBJ2-1	TRBV7-2	-	14	TGTGCCAGCAGCCAGACTAGCGGGATGAATGAGCAGTTCTTC	CASSQTSGMNEQFF
TRBD2	TRBJ2-5	TRBV5-1	many	15	TGCGCCAGCAAGACGGGACTAGGGTCCCAAGAGACCCAGTACTTC	CASKTGLGSQETQYF
-	TRBJ2-3	TRBV5-1	many	13	TGCGCCAGCAGCCCGGGTGGTTGGGATACGCAGTATTTT	CASSPGGWDTQYF
TRBD2	TRBJ2-5	TRBV6-6	-	15	TGTGCCAGCAGTTACTCTAGCGGGAGGGGTGAGACCCAGTACTTC	CASSYSSGRGETQYF
TRBD2	TRBJ2-1	TRBV2	many	15	TGTGCCAGCAGTGATGGGACTAGTCGAAGAAATGAGCAGTTCTTC	CASSDGTSRRNEQFF
TRBD2	TRBJ2-1	TRBV7-8	many	15	TGTGCCAGCAGCAAGACTAGCGGGAGCCCCAATGAGCAGTTCTTC	CASSKTSGSPNEQFF
-	TRBJ1-2	TRBV6-5	many	15	TGTGCCAGCAGTTTCGACTGGCAGGCCCGAGATGGCTACACCTTC	CASSFDWQARDGYTF
-	TRBJ2-7	TRBV4-3	many	9	TGCGCCAGCAGCCCTTCAAAGCCCTTC	CASSPSKPF
TRBD2	TRBJ2-3	TRBV7-8	many	15	TGTGCCAGCAGCGTACTAGCGGGGGACACAGATACGCAGTATTTT	CASSVLAGDTDTQYF
-	TRBJ1-1	TRBV5-1	many	13	TGCGCCAGCAGCCTGGACGGGGGCACTGAAGCTTTCTTT	CASSLDGGTEAFF
-	TRBJ2-1	TRBV12-3/TRBV12-4	many	12	TGTGCCAGCAGTTTAAATCGGGTAGAGGAGTTCTTC	CASSLNRVEEFF
-	TRBJ2-5	TRBV21-1	many	17	TGTGCCAGCAGCAAGACTAGCGGGCGGACCTCTCAAGAGACCCAGTACTTC	CASSKTSGRTSQETQYF
-	TRBJ2-1	TRBV7-2	many	18	TGTGCCAGCAGCTTAGCGAAAAAGGTGTCAGGGGTACGTAATGAGCAGTTCTTC	CASSLAKKVSGVRNEQFF
-	TRBJ1-3	TRBV5-1	many	14	TGCGCCAGCAGCTTGGAGGAATCTGGAAACACCATATATTTT	CASSLEESGNTIYF
-	TRBJ1-5	TRBV4-2	-	14	TGTGCCAGCAGCCAAGTTGGGGAGAATCAGCCCCAGCATTTT	CASSQVGENQPQHF
-	TRBJ1-5	TRBV12-3/TRBV12-4	many	20	TGTGCCAGCAGTTTCTGGAGAGGATGGGAGCGCCCTAAAAGCAATCAGCCCCAGCATTTT	CASSFWRGWERPKSNQPQHF
TRBD1	TRBJ2-1	TRBV11-2	few	14	TGTGCCAGCAGCCCCTGGACAGGGGCCTATGAGCAGTTCTTC	CASSPWTGAYEQFF
TRBD2	TRBJ2-1	TRBV11-2	many	14	TGTGCCAGCAGCCCAAGGGCGCTAGCGGTTGAGCAGTTCTTC	CASSPRALAVEQFF
-	TRBJ1-1	TRBV18	many	15	TGTGCCAGCTCACCACCAGGGGTTTCGAACACTGAAGCTTTCTTT	CASSPPGVSNTEAFF
-	TRBJ2-7	TRBV7-8	many	13	TGTGCCAGCAGCAGGGACATCTCCTACGAGCAGTACTTC	CASSRDISYEQYF